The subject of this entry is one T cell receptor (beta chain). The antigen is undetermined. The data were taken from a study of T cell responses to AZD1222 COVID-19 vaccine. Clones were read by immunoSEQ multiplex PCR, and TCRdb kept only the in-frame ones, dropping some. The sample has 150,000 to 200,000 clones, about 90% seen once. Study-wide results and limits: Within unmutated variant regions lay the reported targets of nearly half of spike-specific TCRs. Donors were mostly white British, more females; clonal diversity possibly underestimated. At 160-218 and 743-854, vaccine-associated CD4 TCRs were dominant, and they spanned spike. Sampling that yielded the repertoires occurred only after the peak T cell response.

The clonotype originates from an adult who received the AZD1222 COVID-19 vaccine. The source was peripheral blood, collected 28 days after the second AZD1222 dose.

The CDR3 spells CASSPAAAPDGELFF. CDR3 nucleotides: TGTGCCAGCTCACCGGCGGCGGCCCCCGACGGGGAGCTGTTTTTT. V gene TRBV18 combines with J gene TRBJ2-2; D gene uncertain. The CDR3 has 15 amino acids. The V end lost 3 bases, the J end lost 7 bases, and 15 bases lay between the germline ends. CDR1 is KGHSH and CDR2 is LQKENI in the germline V gene.